A selection of T cell receptor beta chains follows, all from one sample in a study of vaccination effects on CD4 cells after COVID-19. Assay: immunoSEQ multiplex PCR; the TCRdb copy retains only in-frame clones and omits some. The table records around 50,000 clones, 65% to 75% of them present only once. No antigen has been identified for these receptors. The material sequenced was CD4+ T cells from PBMCs cultured without peptide, taken after COVID-19 vaccination. Receptors were obtained from a human donor who had a prior SARS-CoV-2 infection. Each CDR3 is given with its conserved first and last residue. D genes are given only for firm matches. Some rows have no size entry. The others give once, few or many, or a class for an expanded clone.

size,D,J,V,length,CDR3,DNA
.,.,TRBJ2-3,TRBV2,15,CATRGPGLGTDTQYF,TGTGCCACCCGTGGTCCAGGGTTGGGGACAGATACGCAGTATTTT
.,TRBD2,TRBJ2-7,TRBV19,14,CASSNVAGGLEQYF,TGTGCCAGTAGTAATGTTGCGGGAGGGTTAGAGCAGTACTTC
.,.,TRBJ2-5,TRBV5-6,16,CASSLGPPGLQETQYF,TGTGCCAGCAGCTTGGGACCCCCAGGGCTCCAAGAGACCCAGTACTTC
few,TRBD1,TRBJ1-2,TRBV9,14,CASSADRGHHGYTF,TGTGCCAGCAGCGCGGACAGGGGGCATCATGGCTACACCTTC
.,TRBD1,TRBJ1-1,TRBV5-1,14,CASSLQGDSTEAFF,TGCGCCAGCAGCTTGCAGGGGGACTCCACTGAAGCTTTCTTT
.,TRBD2,TRBJ2-2,TRBV6-4,14,CASRREWGTGELFF,TGTGCCAGCAGGCGGGAGTGGGGCACCGGGGAGCTGTTTTTT
few,.,TRBJ1-4,TRBV20-1,11,CSATGTEKLFF,TGCAGTGCAACAGGGACTGAAAAACTGTTTTTT
.,.,TRBJ2-3,TRBV18,12,CASSSSLDTQYF,TGTGCCAGCTCAAGTAGCTTGGATACGCAGTATTTT
.,TRBD2,TRBJ2-3,TRBV2,15,CASSGRLAGIDTQYF,TGTGCCAGCAGTGGGAGACTAGCGGGAATAGATACGCAGTATTTT
.,.,TRBJ1-5,TRBV20-1,18,CSASMTGVRAVSNQPQHF,TGCAGTGCTAGTATGACCGGGGTTCGGGCAGTTAGCAATCAGCCCCAGCATTTT
.,.,TRBJ2-7,TRBV2,13,CASIVRGSSPKYF,TGTGCCAGCATAGTACGAGGGTCTAGTCCGAAGTACTTC
medium-sized,.,TRBJ2-2,TRBV5-1,15,CASSLGATGTGELFF,TGCGCCAGCAGCTTAGGAGCTACAGGCACCGGGGAGCTGTTTTTT
.,TRBD1,TRBJ2-6,TRBV4-2,17,CASSQDITGAGANVLTF,TGTGCCAGCAGCCAGGACATTACAGGGGCTGGGGCCAACGTCCTGACTTTC
.,TRBD2,TRBJ2-5,TRBV5-1,17,CASSLGLAGGSGETQYF,TGCGCCAGCAGCTTGGGACTAGCGGGGGGGAGCGGTGAGACCCAGTACTTC
.,TRBD2,TRBJ2-7,TRBV11-2,16,CASSLDSRGGGYEQYF,TGTGCCAGCAGCTTAGATTCGCGGGGGGGTGGCTACGAGCAGTACTTC
.,.,TRBJ1-2,TRBV4-1,13,CASSRGRGYGYTF,TGCGCCAGCAGCCGGGGAAGGGGCTATGGCTACACCTTC
few,.,TRBJ2-1,TRBV4-1,16,CASRPTLGARSNEQFF,TGCGCCAGCAGACCTACCCTTGGGGCAAGGAGCAATGAGCAGTTCTTC
.,.,TRBJ2-3,TRBV10-2,15,CASSGGAEGTDTQYF,TGCGCCAGCAGTGGGGGAGCGGAAGGCACAGATACGCAGTATTTT
.,TRBD2,TRBJ2-4,TRBV3-1/TRBV3-2,17,CASSPLAGELAKNIQYF,TGTGCCAGCAGCCCGTTAGCGGGGGAACTAGCCAAAAACATTCAGTACTTC
few,.,TRBJ1-1,TRBV30,11,CAWQPNTEAFF,TGTGCCTGGCAGCCGAACACTGAAGCTTTCTTT
few,TRBD2,TRBJ2-7,TRBV6-2/TRBV6-3,15,CASSYFGLALYEQYF,TGTGCCAGCAGTTACTTCGGACTAGCGTTGTACGAGCAGTACTTC
many,.,TRBJ1-1,TRBV6-5,13,CASSTGPVTEAFF,TGTGCCAGCAGTACAGGGCCTGTCACTGAAGCTTTCTTT
.,TRBD1,TRBJ2-2,TRBV7-8,15,CASSRDRGDTGELFF,TGTGCCAGCAGCCGAGACAGGGGTGACACCGGGGAGCTGTTTTTT
.,.,TRBJ1-1,TRBV14,13,CASSSRLNTEAFF,TGTGCCAGCAGCTCCCGACTGAACACTGAAGCTTTCTTT